Shown below are 23 T cell receptor beta chains from a single sample sequenced in a study of blood T cell repertoires in COVID-19 (dated by TCRdb to about 2020). Library method: the immunoSEQ multiplex PCR assay. Not all clones reach the TCRdb copy of this immuneACCESS table, which keeps in-frame sequences only. Checked studies attribute under half of the gap to unresolved V genes and leave the rest unexplained. This sample is represented by over 200,000 clones; approximately 83% of them were singletons. The ten most abundant clones make up less than 2.5% of the sample. Sequences were obtained from PBMCs or T cells enriched from blood (not recorded which). The receptors derive from a woman in her forties or fifties who had recovered from COVID-19.

The chain uses TRBV27 and TRBJ1-2; possibly TRBD1 for D (6 bases). V was shortened by 6 bases and J by 2 bases, with 13 bases between the two germline ends. CDR1 is MNHEY, CDR2 SMNVEV, per germline (reference sequence). The CDR3 spans 14 residues. The CDR3 coding sequence is TGTGCCAGCAGAGTGAACAGGGCGAACTATGGCTACACCTTC. Amino acid sequence: CASRVNRANYGYTF.

The chain is built from TRBV5-1 and TRBJ2-5, with 8 bases identical to TRBD2. There are 14 residues in the CDR3. Germline assignment: CDR1 SGHRS and CDR2 YFSETQ. J lost 3 bases, V lost 0 bases, and 1 base had no gene match. For the CDR3, the DNA is TGCGCCAGCAGCTTGGTAGCGGGAAAAGAGACCCAGTACTTC. This translates into CASSLVAGKETQYF.

This sequence joins TRBV5-8 and TRBJ2-3; perhaps TRBD2 as D (6 bases). The CDR3 length is 14 residues. The V and J ends lost 6 bases and 10 bases respectively, with 21 bases between them. In germline, CDR1 is SGHTS, CDR2 YDEGEE. The CDR3 DNA follows: TGTGCCAGCACTAGACGGGACTTCGGCTTATCGCAGTATTTT. Translated: CASTRRDFGLSQYF.

This chain links TRBV3-1 (or the pseudogene TRBV3-2) with TRBJ2-3, with 8 bases lining up with TRBD2. This CDR3 is 15 amino acids long. After removal of 1 base from V and 3 bases from J, the junction contained 3 bases not matched to a gene. The V gene's germline CDR1 is LGHDT and CDR2 YNNKEL (reference sequence). CDR3 amino acids: CASSQGGRRTDTQYF. The DNA of the CDR3 is TGTGCCAGCAGCCAAGGCGGGAGGAGGACAGATACGCAGTATTTT.

J is TRBJ2-3 and V is TRBV5-8, with D perhaps matching TRBD2 (5 bases). From germline, CDR1 is SGHTS and CDR2 YDEGEE. This CDR3 contains 14 residues. V dropped 0 bases and J dropped 13 bases, with 18 bases sitting between them. CDR3 nucleotides: TGTGCCAGCAGCTTGGGAGACTACTATTTGGGAGAGTATTTT. This gives the protein CASSLGDYYLGEYF.

The gene calls are TRBV10-1 and TRBJ1-2; D remains unclear. With 6 bases removed from V and 6 bases from J, the gap between germline ends came to 11 bases. Per germline, CDR1 WNHNN and CDR2 SYGVQD (reference sequence). The CDR3 has 12 residues. CDR3: CASSPEGDGYTF. CDR3 DNA sequence: TGCGCCAGCAGCCCGGAGGGCGATGGCTACACCTTC.

This chain links TRBV5-1 with TRBJ2-7; perhaps TRBD1 as D (5 bases). Trimming shortened V by 1 base and J by 5 bases, and 13 bases separated the two germline ends. The CDR3 totals 14 residues. From germline, CDR1 is SGHRS and CDR2 YFSETQ. CDR3 residues: CASSLTNQGDEQYF. The CDR3, as DNA: TGCGCCAGCAGCTTGACCAACCAGGGCGACGAGCAGTACTTC. The variable domain in full, completed from reference TRBV5-1 and TRBJ2-7, reads KAGVTQTPRYLIKTRGQQVTLSCSPISGHRSVSWYQQTPGQGLQFLFEYFSETQRNKGNFPGRFSGRQFSNSRSEMNVSTLELGDSALYLCASSLTNQGDEQYFGPGTRLTVT.

This clone was observed once. CDR3 protein: CASSRGQGPTLTYNEQFF. DNA for the CDR3: TGTGCCAGCAGCCGGGGACAGGGGCCCACCTTAACCTACAATGAGCAGTTCTTC. This rearrangement joins TRBV5-4 to TRBJ2-1, with TRBD1 matching over 10 bases. Germline assignment: CDR1 SGHNT and CDR2 YYREEE (reference sequence). The CDR3 is 18 residues long. With V trimmed by 4 bases and J by 2 bases, 12 bases remained unmatched.

In this sample, this clone turned up once. J is TRBJ1-5 and V is TRBV18; 8 bases agree with TRBD1. Trimming took 3 bases from V and 6 from J; bases not matched to a gene: 10. The CDR3 sequence is 16 residues long. The germline V gene has CDR1 KGHSH and CDR2 LQKENI. The CDR3 spells CASSPRYRTGSQPQHF. CDR3 DNA sequence: TGTGCCAGCTCACCTCGCTATCGGACAGGGAGTCAGCCCCAGCATTTT.

J is TRBJ2-7 and V is TRBV5-5; 9 bases agree with TRBD1. The CDR3 covers 14 residues. Trimming took 3 bases from V and 5 from J; bases not matched to a gene: 6. Germline-derived CDR1 and CDR2 are SGHKS and YYEKEE (reference sequence). The CDR3 coding sequence is TGTGCCAGCAGCTCCTGGGACAGGGCTGACGAGCAGTACTTC. This gives the protein CASSSWDRADEQYF. The full variable domain, its missing parts supplied by reference TRBV5-5 and TRBJ2-7, is DAGVTQSPTHLIKTRGQQVTLRCSPISGHKSVSWYQQVLGQGPQFIFQYYEKEERGRGNFPDRFSARQFPNYSSELNVNALLLGDSALYLCASSSWDRADEQYFGPGTRLTVT.

This clone was detected a few times. This chain joins TRBV29-1 and TRBJ2-5; tentative D call: TRBD2 (5 bases). Deletions cut 5 bases from V and 0 bases from J, with 7 bases between. The CDR3 loop spans 12 amino acids. Germline lookup yields CDR1 SQVTM and CDR2 ANQGSEA. DNA for the CDR3: TGCAGCGTTTCGGACTACCAAGAGACCCAGTACTTC. Residues: CSVSDYQETQYF.

V usage is TRBV6-5 and J usage is TRBJ2-4, with D possibly being TRBD1 (5 bases). The germline V gene encodes CDR1 MNHEY and CDR2 SVGAGI. V was clipped by 0 bases and J by 6 bases, with 9 bases between them. This CDR3 spans 14 amino acids. The CDR3 protein is CASSYSQGRNIQYF. CDR3 DNA: TGTGCCAGCAGTTACTCTCAGGGCCGAAACATTCAGTACTTC.

This chain links TRBV7-9 with TRBJ1-1; D is unclear. This CDR3 contains 16 residues. V was cut by 2 bases and J by 6 bases, with 19 bases left in between. The germline V gene encodes CDR1 SEHNR and CDR2 FQNEAQ (reference sequence). The CDR3 here is CASSLPSGNEPAEAFF. The CDR3 DNA reads as TGTGCCAGCAGCTTACCGTCGGGGAATGAGCCGGCTGAAGCTTTCTTT.

The gene calls are TRBV5-1 and TRBJ2-3, with 9 bases identical to TRBD1. The CDR3 has 15 amino acids. J gave up 4 bases and V 3 bases, and 6 bases lay outside the gene matches. Germline CDR1 reads SGHRS; CDR2 reads YFSETQ. CDR3 sequence: CASSSSQGASDTQYF. The CDR3 DNA reads as TGCGCCAGCAGCTCTTCACAGGGGGCATCAGATACGCAGTATTTT.

This chain joins TRBV10-3 and TRBJ2-3, with D possibly TRBD2 on 5 matching bases. The CDR3 loop spans 15 amino acids. The germline gives CDR1 ENHRY, CDR2 SYGVKD. Trimming cost V 4 bases and J 0 bases, with 11 bases left between them. The CDR3 DNA follows: TGTGCCATCAGTGGGCTCGGCGGGAGCACAGATACGCAGTATTTT. It is translated as CAISGLGGSTDTQYF.

The chain joins TRBV28 to TRBJ1-4, with D perhaps matching TRBD1 (5 bases). The V end lost 6 bases, the J end lost 7 bases, and 21 bases lay between the germline ends. The CDR3 sequence is 16 residues long. Germline lookup yields CDR1 MDHEN and CDR2 SYDVKM. In nucleotides, the CDR3 is TGTGCCAGCAGCACCCCCTGGGGGGGATATGCTGAAAAACTGTTTTTT. Protein product: CASSTPWGGYAEKLFF.

The CDR3 DNA reads as TGTGCCAGCAGTCCGGTTGGGGGACAAATCCAAAAACTGTTTTTT. Protein product: CASSPVGGQIQKLFF. This sequence joins TRBV6-5 and TRBJ1-4, with a possible D match to TRBD1 (6 bases). V was clipped by 5 bases and J by 9 bases, with 19 bases between them. Germline values: CDR1 MNHEY, CDR2 SVGAGI. The CDR3 has 15 amino acids.

This CDR3 is CASSSLDRVVNYGYTF. The CDR3, as DNA: TGTGCCAGCAGCTCCCTCGACAGGGTAGTGAACTATGGCTACACCTTC. The chain links TRBV5-5 to TRBJ1-2, with 7 bases aligning to TRBD1. Germline CDR1 and CDR2: SGHKS and YYEKEE (reference sequence). This CDR3 is built from 16 residues. With 3 bases clipped from V and 2 bases from J, the junction kept 10 bases outside the gene matches.

The chain uses TRBV27 and TRBJ1-1; TRBD1 is a possible D gene (5 bases). The V and J ends lost 6 bases and 2 bases respectively, with 13 bases between them. Germline assignment: CDR1 MNHEY and CDR2 SMNVEV (reference sequence). The length of the CDR3 is 14 residues. The CDR3 region has the DNA TGTGCCAGCAGGGCGGGGGGTGGAAACACTGAAGCTTTCTTT. As protein: CASRAGGGNTEAFF.

This clone was observed a single time. The V call is TRBV28, the J call TRBJ1-6, with 11 nucleotides matching TRBD1. CDR3 length equals 15 residues. Trimming cost V 2 bases and J 8 bases; bases outside gene matches: 2. The germline V gene encodes CDR1 MDHEN and CDR2 SYDVKM. The CDR3 DNA reads as TGTGCCAGCAGTTTAGGGGACAGGGGGTATTCACCCCTCCACTTT. Protein: CASSLGDRGYSPLHF.

The chain uses TRBV23-1 and TRBJ2-1; weak D call: TRBD2 (6 bases). TRBV23-1 is noted as an ORF with a role that remains uncertain. The length of the CDR3 is 15 residues. V gave up 3 bases and J gave up 10 bases, with 19 bases separating them. CDR3 loop: CASSHSILLRGEQFF. In DNA, the CDR3 is TGCGCCAGCAGTCATTCGATCCTCCTACGGGGGGAGCAGTTCTTC.

The chain combines TRBV5-1 with TRBJ2-7, with a weak D call TRBD2 (6 bases). Trimming left V 4 bases short and J 2 bases short, with 13 bases between. Germline CDR1 SGHRS, CDR2 YFSETQ. This CDR3 is 14 amino acids long. The DNA of the CDR3 is TGCGCCAGCAGCACCAGACTAGGGCCCTACGAGCAGTACTTC. It is translated as CASSTRLGPYEQYF.

This clone was recorded a few times. The sample holds other DNA sequences that translate to the same CDR3. The chain links TRBV9 to TRBJ2-5; D is possibly TRBD1 (6 bases). The germline V gene encodes CDR1 SGDLS and CDR2 YYNGEE. The CDR3 runs 12 residues. V dropped 4 bases and J dropped 5 bases, with 9 bases sitting between them. The CDR3 region has the DNA TGTGCCAGCAGCCCCCAGGGGGAGACCCAGTACTTC. Encoded protein: CASSPQGETQYF.